This is a list of T cell receptor beta chains from one sample in a study of cytomegalovirus exposure and HLA in healthy donors. Assay used: immunoSEQ multiplex PCR; TCRdb lists only in-frame clones, some missing. The sample lists under 200,000 clones; roughly 90% were seen once. Sequencing used PBMCs. The receptors stem from a woman aged 18-35 years in good health and CMV-seronegative. Each CDR3 is given with its conserved first and last residue. A D gene is named only where the DNA matches it firmly. Clone size, where shown, is once, few, many, or a class for clones that have expanded.

NA	TRBV7-6	TRBD1	TRBJ2-2	TGTGCCAGCAAGCAAAGGGACAGGGGTGAGACCGGGGAGCTGTTTTTT	CASKQRDRGETGELFF
NA	TRBV7-8	TRBD1	TRBJ1-2	TGTGCCAGCAGCCCACGCCCCGGACAGGGCTATGGCTACACCTTC	CASSPRPGQGYGYTF
once	TRBV7-3	NA	TRBJ2-7	TGTGCCAGCAGCCCCGGACTAACCTACGAGCAGTACTTC	CASSPGLTYEQYF
NA	TRBV2	NA	TRBJ2-5	TGTGCCGGATTTAGGGGGGGAGAAGGAGTGGGAGAGCAGTACTTC	CAGFRGGEGVGEQYF
NA	TRBV2	TRBD2	TRBJ2-7	TGTGCCAGCGGAGAGCCGGGACTAGCGGGGGCCTACGAGCAGTACTTC	CASGEPGLAGAYEQYF
NA	TRBV19	NA	TRBJ2-1	TGTGCCAGTAGTATCCCGACACAGGCGCACAATGAGCAGTTCTTC	CASSIPTQAHNEQFF
NA	TRBV14	TRBD1	TRBJ1-6	TGTGCCAGCAGCCAAGGGCCAGGGGGAATCTATAATTCACCCCTCCACTTT	CASSQGPGGIYNSPLHF
few	TRBV5-6	TRBD1	TRBJ2-6	TGTGCCAGCAGCTTGGCCTATGGGAGACAGGGGAGGGCCAACGTCCTGACTTTC	CASSLAYGRQGRANVLTF
NA	TRBV14	NA	TRBJ1-6	TGTGCCAGCAGCATAGGGGGGGGTTCACCCCTCCACTTT	CASSIGGGSPLHF
NA	TRBV6-1	NA	TRBJ2-7	TGTGCCAGCAGTGAACTCTGGGCCGGTTACGAGCAGTACTTC	CASSELWAGYEQYF
NA	TRBV4-1	NA	TRBJ1-1	TGCGCCAGCAGCCCCATAACAGGGATGTGGACTGAAGCTTTCTTT	CASSPITGMWTEAFF
NA	TRBV7-2	NA	TRBJ2-3	TGTGCCAGCAGCTTAGGTTTGGGCAGGGTCACAGATACGCAGTATTTT	CASSLGLGRVTDTQYF
NA	TRBV4-1	TRBD1	TRBJ1-3	TGCGCCAGCAGCCAAGGGACAGGGCCTGGAAACACCATATATTTT	CASSQGTGPGNTIYF
NA	TRBV7-6	NA	TRBJ2-3	TGTGCCAGCAGCCAGAGGAGTTTAGGCACAGATACGCAGTATTTT	CASSQRSLGTDTQYF
NA	TRBV7-2	TRBD2	TRBJ2-3	TGTGCCAGCAGCTTAACTAGCGGGGTTTCAGATACGCAGTATTTT	CASSLTSGVSDTQYF
NA	TRBV19	NA	TRBJ2-7	TGTGCCAGTAGCATCAATACCGGGTCCGAGCAGTACTTC	CASSINTGSEQYF
NA	TRBV20-1	NA	TRBJ2-7	TGCAGTGCTAGAGATAGGGGGGAGCAGTACTTC	CSARDRGEQYF
NA	TRBV4-1	NA	TRBJ1-6	TGCGCCAGCAGCCAGCCAGCCCGTGGACAGTATAATTCACCCCTCCACTTT	CASSQPARGQYNSPLHF
NA	TRBV4-1	TRBD2	TRBJ2-1	TGCGCCAGCAGCCAAGACGCTAGCGGAAGCTACAATGAGCAGTTCTTC	CASSQDASGSYNEQFF
NA	TRBV4-2	TRBD1	TRBJ1-2	TGTGCCAGCAGCCAAGTAGCGTCGGGGACAGGGGAAAAGGATGGCTACACCTTC	CASSQVASGTGEKDGYTF
once	TRBV4-1	TRBD2	TRBJ2-5	TGCGCCAGCAGCCAAGCAGAGGGTAGGGAGGGGGAGACCCAGTACTTC	CASSQAEGREGETQYF
NA	TRBV10-1	TRBD2	TRBJ2-2	TGCGCCAGTGGGACTAGCGGGAATACCGGGGAGCTGTTTTTT	CASGTSGNTGELFF
NA	TRBV19	NA	TRBJ2-2	TGTGCCAGTAGTATCCGGGACAAAAACACCGGGGAGCTGTTTTTT	CASSIRDKNTGELFF
NA	TRBV6-4	NA	TRBJ2-2	TGTGCCAGCAGTGCAGGGGTCGGCACCGGGGAGCTGTTTTTT	CASSAGVGTGELFF
few	TRBV5-1	TRBD1	TRBJ1-3	TGCGCCAGCAGCCCCGGGACAGCTGGAAACACCATATATTTT	CASSPGTAGNTIYF
NA	TRBV2	NA	TRBJ1-2	TGTGCCAGCAGTGAAGGGGGTGGGGGCTCCTATGGCTACACCTTC	CASSEGGGGSYGYTF
NA	TRBV7-3	TRBD1	TRBJ1-2	TGTGCCAGCAGCCCTGGACAGGAGACTGATGGCTACACCTTC	CASSPGQETDGYTF
NA	TRBV2	NA	TRBJ1-2	TGTGCCAGCAGTGACCCGAGGTCAGGGTCGAGCTTCAACTATGGCTACACCTTC	CASSDPRSGSSFNYGYTF
NA	TRBV28	TRBD1	TRBJ1-5	TGTGCCAGCTTAGGGACAGGTTATATGAACGGCAATCAGCCCCAGCATTTT	CASLGTGYMNGNQPQHF